This T cell receptor (beta chain) was captured by sequencing in a study of CD8+CD57+ T cells in acquired aplastic anemia (dated by TCRdb to the late 2010s). Regarding the complete study: On average, sorted CD4+ and CD8+ cells yielded 3.2 ug of extracted DNA, with a range of about 0.19 to 30 ug. CD8+CD57+ expansion was defined as a frequency above the mean frequency observed in healthy subjects. Points the paper makes about the study in general: Although twenty-nine CD8+ CDR3 sequences were shared by patients and controls, these sequences appeared highly expressed in patients and within the immunodominant clones of patients. CD8+ Simpson's diversity did not differ significantly between patients and healthy controls (P=0.060).

TCR beta VDJ combination and CDR3 sequence profiling used genomic DNA as the template. An Illumina HiSeq 2000 was the platform used for TCR repertoire sequencing. In the authors' own workflow: Repertoires were assessed using TRBV/TRBJ rearrangement plots, CDR3 size and DJ length profiles, and Simpson's diversity index. The immunodominant clone was defined as the most abundant DNA sequence in deep sequencing data. CDR3 amino acid sequences were screened for sharing across subjects and were compared with published repertoires and the VDJdb database. In TCRdb, the public reads were trimmed at Q25 with fastp and aligned with MiXCR, with productive beta chains retained. Under each unique CDR3 protein, matching rows form one entry showing the most common genes and DNA. The V and J calls reflect TCRdb's pipeline rather than the authors' work. The sample includes 200,000 to 250,000 distinct CDR3 sequences, with 65% observed a single time. The top ten clones comprise roughly 64% of the sample.

This clonotype came up a few times. No cognate antigen has been identified for it. Qualities for individual bases were not recorded, and no much larger clone is one base off. V sheds 2 bases and J sheds 0 bases, leaving 12 bases between their ends. As encoded in the germline V gene, CDR1 is SGDLS while CDR2 is YYNGEE. Taken from cysteine to phenylalanine, the CDR3 has 15 residues. Here the CDR3 DNA is all that survives: 45 bases in frame from base 1. Flow cytometry had shown CD8+CD57+ cell expansion in the patients selected for sequencing. Severe acquired aplastic anemia was diagnosed in all patients according to International Study of Aplastic Anemia and Agranulocytosis and Camitta criteria. At the time blood was sampled, none of the patients had received any therapy. The study deep-sequenced TCR repertoires of sorted CD4+ and CD8+ blood T cells from severe aplastic anemia patients and healthy subjects. Patients were enrolled under clinicaltrials.gov protocols 00001620, 01623167, 00001397, 00071045, 00081523 and 00961064 in the USA. Ficoll-Paque density gradient centrifugation was used to isolate peripheral blood mononuclear cells. Before DNA extraction, CD4+ and CD8+ T cells were sorted by FACS or by magnetic beads.

The clonotype originates from a human donor with aplastic anemia. Sequenced input: sorted CD4+, CD8+, or CD8+CD57+ T cells (not recorded which) from PBMCs. The chain joins TRBV9 to TRBJ2-7, and perhaps TRBD2 as D gene, on 5 matching bases. The sequenced DNA is TGTGCCAGCAGCGTTGATGGTGGGAGCTCCTACGAGCAGTACTTC. The encoded protein is CASSVDGGSSYEQYF. The CDR3, completed at both ends by the reference TRBV9 and TRBJ2-7 genes, gives the full variable domain DSGVTQTPKHLITATGQRVTLRCSPRSGDLSVYWYQQSLDQGLQFLIQYYNGEERAKGNILERFSAQQFPDLHSELNLSSLELGDSALYFCASSVDGGSSYEQYFGPGTRLTVT.